At least ten counts were recorded for the clone carrying this TCR beta chain. Trimming shortened V by 8 bases and J by 6 bases, and 14 bases separated the two germline ends. Looked up from germline, CDR1 is MRHNA and CDR2 is SNTAGT. The CDR3 runs 13 residues. The source of the sample is a study of blood T cell repertoires in COVID-19. Overall study: T cells, B-cell-depleted T cells, or PBMCs provided the cDNA or gDNA that served as material.

Source study methods: Amplification of reference gene primers was used by the study to estimate nucleated cell counts. The method was immunoSEQ multiplex PCR; TCRdb's version includes in-frame clones alone and lacks a portion of them. The D gene and trimming were derived from the DNA, and the V and J assignments and clone size from that table. The table has 45,000 to 55,000 clones, more than 65% seen once. The chain is built from TRBV6-4 and TRBJ2-4, with D perhaps TRBD2 (6 bases). The source is a woman between 65 and 79 years old with acute or convalescent COVID-19. The sequenced sample was peripheral blood. CDR3 DNA: TGTGCCAGCGATGGGCGGGGTGTAAACATTCAGTACTTC. Protein sequence: CASDGRGVNIQYF.